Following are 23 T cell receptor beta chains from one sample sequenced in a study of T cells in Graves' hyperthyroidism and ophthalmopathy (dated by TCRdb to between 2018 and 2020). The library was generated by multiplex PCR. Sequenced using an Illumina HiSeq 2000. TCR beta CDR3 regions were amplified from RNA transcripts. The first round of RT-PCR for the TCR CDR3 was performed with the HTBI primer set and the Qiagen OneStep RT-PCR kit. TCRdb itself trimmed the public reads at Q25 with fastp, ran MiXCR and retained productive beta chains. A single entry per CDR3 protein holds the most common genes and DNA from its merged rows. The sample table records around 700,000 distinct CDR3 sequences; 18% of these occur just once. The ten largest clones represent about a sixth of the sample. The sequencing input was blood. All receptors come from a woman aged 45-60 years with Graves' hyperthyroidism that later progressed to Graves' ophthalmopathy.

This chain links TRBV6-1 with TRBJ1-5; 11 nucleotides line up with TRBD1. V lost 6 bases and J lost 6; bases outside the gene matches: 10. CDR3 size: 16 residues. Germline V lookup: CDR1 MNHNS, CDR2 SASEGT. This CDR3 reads CASSRSGTGGIQPQHF. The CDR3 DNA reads TGTGCCAGCAGCCGAAGCGGGACAGGGGGGATTCAGCCCCAGCATTTT.

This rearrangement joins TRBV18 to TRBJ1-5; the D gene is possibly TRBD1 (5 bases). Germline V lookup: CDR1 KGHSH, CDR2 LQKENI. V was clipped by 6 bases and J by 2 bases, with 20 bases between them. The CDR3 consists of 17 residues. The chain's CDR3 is CASSRDNRLPGNQPQHF. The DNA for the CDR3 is TGTGCCAGCTCTCGAGATAACAGGTTACCCGGCAATCAGCCCCAGCATTTT.

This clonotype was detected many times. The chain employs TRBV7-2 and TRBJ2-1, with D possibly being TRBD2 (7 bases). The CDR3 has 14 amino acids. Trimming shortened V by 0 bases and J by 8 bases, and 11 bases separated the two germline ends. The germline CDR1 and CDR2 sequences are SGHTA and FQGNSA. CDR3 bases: TGTGCCAGCAGCTTAGCGGGGGGGCCTGATGAGCAGTTCTTC. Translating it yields CASSLAGGPDEQFF.

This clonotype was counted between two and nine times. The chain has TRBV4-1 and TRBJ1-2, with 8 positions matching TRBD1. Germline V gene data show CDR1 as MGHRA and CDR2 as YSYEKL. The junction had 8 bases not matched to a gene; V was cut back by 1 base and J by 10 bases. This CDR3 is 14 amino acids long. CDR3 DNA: TGCGCCAGCAGCCAAGCACCTGGACAGGGCCTCTACACCTTC. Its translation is CASSQAPGQGLYTF.

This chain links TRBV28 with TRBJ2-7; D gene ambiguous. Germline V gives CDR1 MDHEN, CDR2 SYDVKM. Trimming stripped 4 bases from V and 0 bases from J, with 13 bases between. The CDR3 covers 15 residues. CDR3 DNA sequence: TGTGCCAGCAGTTCGAACTCAGGTGCCTCCTACGAGCAGTACTTC. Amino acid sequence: CASSSNSGASYEQYF.

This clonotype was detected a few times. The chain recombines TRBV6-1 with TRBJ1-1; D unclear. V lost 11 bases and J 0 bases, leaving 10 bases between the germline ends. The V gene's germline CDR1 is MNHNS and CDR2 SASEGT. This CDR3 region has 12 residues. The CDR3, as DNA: TGTGCCCTGGGAGAAATGAACACTGAAGCTTTCTTT. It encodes CALGEMNTEAFF.

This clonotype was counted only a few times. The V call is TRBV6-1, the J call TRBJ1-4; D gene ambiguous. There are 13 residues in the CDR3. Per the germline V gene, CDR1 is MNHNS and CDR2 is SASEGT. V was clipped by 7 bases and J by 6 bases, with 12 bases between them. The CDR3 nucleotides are TGTGCCAGCAAGGAGGTCCGGGATGAAAAACTGTTTTTT. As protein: CASKEVRDEKLFF.

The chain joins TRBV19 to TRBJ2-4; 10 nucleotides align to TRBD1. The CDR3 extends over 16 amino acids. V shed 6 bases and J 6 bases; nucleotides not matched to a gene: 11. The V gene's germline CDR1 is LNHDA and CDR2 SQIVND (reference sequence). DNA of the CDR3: TGTGCCAGTAGGGACGGGACAGGGGACGAATTAAACATTCAGTACTTC. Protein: CASRDGTGDELNIQYF. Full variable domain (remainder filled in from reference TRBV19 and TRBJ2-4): DGGITQSPKYLFRKEGQNVTLSCEQNLNHDAMYWYRQDPGQGLRLIYYSQIVNDFQKGDIAEGYSVSREKKESFPLTVTSAQKNPTAFYLCASRDGTGDELNIQYFGAGTRLSVL.

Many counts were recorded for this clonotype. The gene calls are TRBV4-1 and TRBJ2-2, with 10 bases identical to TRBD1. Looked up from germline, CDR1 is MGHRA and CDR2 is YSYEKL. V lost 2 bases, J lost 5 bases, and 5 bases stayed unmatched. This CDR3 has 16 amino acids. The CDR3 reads CASSQTPGQGTGELFF. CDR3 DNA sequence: TGCGCCAGCAGCCAAACCCCGGGACAGGGGACCGGGGAGCTGTTTTTT.

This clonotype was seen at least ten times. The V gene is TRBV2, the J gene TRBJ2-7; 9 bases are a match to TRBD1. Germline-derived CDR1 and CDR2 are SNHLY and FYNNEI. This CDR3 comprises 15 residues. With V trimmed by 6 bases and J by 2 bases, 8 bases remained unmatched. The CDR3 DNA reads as TGTGCCAGCAGGGTGGGGACAGGGAGCCCCTACGAGCAGTACTTC. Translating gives CASRVGTGSPYEQYF.

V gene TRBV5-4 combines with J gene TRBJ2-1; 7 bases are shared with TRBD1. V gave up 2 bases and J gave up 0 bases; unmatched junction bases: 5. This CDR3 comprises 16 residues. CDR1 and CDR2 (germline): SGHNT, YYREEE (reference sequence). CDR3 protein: CASSFIQGISYNEQFF. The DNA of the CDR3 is TGTGCCAGCAGCTTCATACAGGGGATCTCCTACAATGAGCAGTTCTTC.

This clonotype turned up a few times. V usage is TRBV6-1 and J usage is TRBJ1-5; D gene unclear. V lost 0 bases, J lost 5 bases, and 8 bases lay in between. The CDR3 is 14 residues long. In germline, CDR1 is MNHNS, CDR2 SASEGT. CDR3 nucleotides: TGTGCCAGCAGTGAAGCAATCACGGATCAGCCCCAGCATTTT. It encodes CASSEAITDQPQHF.

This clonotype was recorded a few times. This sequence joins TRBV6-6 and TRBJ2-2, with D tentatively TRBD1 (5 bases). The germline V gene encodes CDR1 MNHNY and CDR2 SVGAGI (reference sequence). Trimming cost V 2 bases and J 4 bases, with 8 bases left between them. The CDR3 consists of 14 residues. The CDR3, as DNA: TGTGCCAGCAGTTACAGGGGTTTCACCGGGGAGCTGTTTTTT. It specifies CASSYRGFTGELFF.

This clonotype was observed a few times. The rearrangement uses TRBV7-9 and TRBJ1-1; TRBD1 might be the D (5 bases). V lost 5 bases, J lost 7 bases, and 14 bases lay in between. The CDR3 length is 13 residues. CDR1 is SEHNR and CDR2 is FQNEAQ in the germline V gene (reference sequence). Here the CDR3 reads CASSPVAGVEAFF. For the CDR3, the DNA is TGTGCCAGCAGCCCGGTGGCGGGGGTTGAAGCTTTCTTT.

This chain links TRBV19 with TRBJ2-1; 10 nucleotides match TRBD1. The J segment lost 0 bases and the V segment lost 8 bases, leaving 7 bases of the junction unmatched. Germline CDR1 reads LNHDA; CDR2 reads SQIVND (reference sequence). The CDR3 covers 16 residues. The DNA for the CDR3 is TGTGCCAGTCTTGACAGGGGGCAGAGCTCCTACAATGAGCAGTTCTTC. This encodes CASLDRGQSSYNEQFF.

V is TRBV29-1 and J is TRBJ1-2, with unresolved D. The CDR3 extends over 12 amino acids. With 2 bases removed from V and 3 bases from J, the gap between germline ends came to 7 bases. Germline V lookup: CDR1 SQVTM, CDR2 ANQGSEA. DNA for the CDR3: TGCAGCGTTGAATCGCAGTACTATGGCTACACCTTC. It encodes CSVESQYYGYTF.

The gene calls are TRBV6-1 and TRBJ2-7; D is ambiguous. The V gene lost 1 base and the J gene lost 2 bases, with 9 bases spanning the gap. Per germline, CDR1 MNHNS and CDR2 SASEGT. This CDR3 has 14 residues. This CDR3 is CASSEDGITYEQYF. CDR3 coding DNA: TGTGCCAGCAGTGAAGATGGGATTACCTACGAGCAGTACTTC.

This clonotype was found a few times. As DNA, the CDR3 is TGTGCCAGCAAAAACAGGGGACTGGGCTATGGCTACACCTTC. It yields the protein CASKNRGLGYGYTF. The chain carries TRBV27 and TRBJ1-2, with 7 bases that match TRBD1. Germline CDR1 is MNHEY and CDR2 is SMNVEV (reference sequence). This CDR3 has 14 residues. V shed 7 bases and J 4 bases; nucleotides not matched to a gene: 9.

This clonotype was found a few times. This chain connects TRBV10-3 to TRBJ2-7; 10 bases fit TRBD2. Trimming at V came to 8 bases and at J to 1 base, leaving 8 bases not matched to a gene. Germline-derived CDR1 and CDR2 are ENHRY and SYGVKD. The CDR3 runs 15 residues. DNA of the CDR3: TGTGCCATCGGTAAAGCGACTAGCGGGTCCTACGAGCAGTACTTC. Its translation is CAIGKATSGSYEQYF.

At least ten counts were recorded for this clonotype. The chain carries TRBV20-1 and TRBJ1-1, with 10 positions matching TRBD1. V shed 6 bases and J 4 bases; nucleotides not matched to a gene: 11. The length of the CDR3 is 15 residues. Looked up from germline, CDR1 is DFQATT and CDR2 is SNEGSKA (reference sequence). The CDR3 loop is CSALWDRGWSTEAFF. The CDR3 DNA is TGCAGTGCCCTGTGGGACAGGGGTTGGAGCACTGAAGCTTTCTTT.

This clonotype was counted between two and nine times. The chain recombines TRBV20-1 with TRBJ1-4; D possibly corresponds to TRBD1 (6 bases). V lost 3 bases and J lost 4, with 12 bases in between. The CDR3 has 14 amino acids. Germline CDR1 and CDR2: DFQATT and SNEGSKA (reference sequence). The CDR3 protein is CSARGGRSNEKLFF. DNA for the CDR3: TGCAGTGCTAGGGGGGGCAGAAGTAATGAAAAACTGTTTTTT.

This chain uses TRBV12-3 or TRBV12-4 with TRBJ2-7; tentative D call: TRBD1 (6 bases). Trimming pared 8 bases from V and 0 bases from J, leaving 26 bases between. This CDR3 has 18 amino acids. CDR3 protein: CASAEPFFGTPSSYEQYF. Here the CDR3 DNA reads TGTGCCAGCGCAGAGCCTTTTTTCGGGACACCTAGCTCCTACGAGCAGTACTTC.

The CDR3 DNA reads TGTGCCAGCAGTGGAGGGACAGGGGGCGGCTACACCTTC. Translation gives CASSGGTGGGYTF. J is TRBJ1-2 and V is TRBV6-1; 12 bases match TRBD1. The CDR3 loop spans 13 amino acids. J gave up 8 bases and V 4 bases, and 2 bases lay outside the gene matches. CDR1 and CDR2 (germline): MNHNS, SASEGT.